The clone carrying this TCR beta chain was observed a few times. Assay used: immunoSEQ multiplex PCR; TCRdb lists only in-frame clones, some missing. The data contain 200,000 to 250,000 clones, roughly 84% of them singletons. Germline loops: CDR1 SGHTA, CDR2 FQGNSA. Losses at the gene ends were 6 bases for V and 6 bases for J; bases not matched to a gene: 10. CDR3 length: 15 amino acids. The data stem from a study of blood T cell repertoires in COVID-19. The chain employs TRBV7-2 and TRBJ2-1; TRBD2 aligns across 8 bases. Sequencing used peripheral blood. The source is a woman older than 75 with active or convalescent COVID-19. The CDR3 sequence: CASRDSLAGSNEQFF. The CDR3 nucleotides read TGTGCCAGCAGGGACAGTTTAGCGGGAAGCAATGAGCAGTTCTTC. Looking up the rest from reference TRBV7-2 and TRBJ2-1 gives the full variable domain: GAGVSQSPSNKVTEKGKDVELRCDPISGHTALYWYRQSLGQGLEFLIYFQGNSAPDKSGLPSDRFSAERTGGSVSTLTIQRTQQEDSAVYLCASRDSLAGSNEQFFGPGTRLTVL.